The 10 T cell receptor beta chains below all came from one sample that was sequenced in a study of beta chain features in type 1 diabetes. Regarding the study as a whole: TCRB CDR3 length was moderately but significantly reduced in all four CD4+ subsets of Type 1 diabetes patients.

TCRB transcripts that were expressed got sequenced, as all of the isolated RNA had been reverse transcribed. Libraries were prepared by immunoSEQ multiplex PCR; TCRdb keeps only in-frame clonotypes and omits some of them. In the table there are about 260,000 clones, approximately 25% of which are singletons. The antigens of these receptors remain unknown. Input material: naive CD4+ T cells from blood. The receptor set was obtained from a woman aged 25 to 39 with type 1 diabetes.

The CDR3 loop is CSVELPSRDEQFF. The CDR3 DNA follows: TGCAGCGTTGAACTACCCAGCAGGGATGAGCAGTTCTTC. This chain uses TRBV29-1 with TRBJ2-1, with D possibly TRBD1 on 5 matching bases. This CDR3 is built from 13 residues. V was shortened by 2 bases and J by 8 bases, with 13 bases between the two germline ends. The germline V gene encodes CDR1 SQVTM and CDR2 ANQGSEA.

This clone showed up just a few times. The chain has TRBV29-1 and TRBJ1-1; the D gene is possibly TRBD1 (6 bases). This CDR3 comprises 13 residues. The ends were cut back, 6 bases at V and 1 base at J, with 12 bases in the middle. Germline loops: CDR1 SQVTM, CDR2 ANQGSEA. In DNA, the CDR3 is TGCAGCGTCAGACAGGCAGAGAACACTGAAGCTTTCTTT. The encoded protein is CSVRQAENTEAFF.

The CDR3 protein is CASSITGAKETQYF. Here the CDR3 DNA reads TGTGCCAGTAGTATAACAGGGGCGAAGGAGACCCAGTACTTC. V usage is TRBV19 and J usage is TRBJ2-5, with 7 bases lining up with TRBD1. Germline V lookup: CDR1 LNHDA, CDR2 SQIVND (reference sequence). CDR3 length equals 14 residues. V lost 2 bases and J lost 5; bases outside the gene matches: 5.

The V call is TRBV5-1, the J call TRBJ2-5, with 8 positions matching TRBD1. In germline, CDR1 is SGHRS, CDR2 YFSETQ. This CDR3 contains 13 residues. Trimming took 6 bases from V and 2 from J; bases not matched to a gene: 3. The CDR3, as DNA: TGCGCCAGCAACGACAGGGGACAAGAGACCCAGTACTTC. Amino acids: CASNDRGQETQYF.

This clone was counted only a few times. The DNA for the CDR3 is TGTGCCAGCAGTTTTCTAAGACGGGACAGAACCTACAATGAGCAGTTCTTC. Its protein product is CASSFLRRDRTYNEQFF. The chain has TRBV28 and TRBJ2-1; 7 nucleotides agree with TRBD1. This CDR3 has 17 amino acids. Per germline, CDR1 MDHEN and CDR2 SYDVKM. Trimming cost V 3 bases and J 2 bases; bases outside gene matches: 10. The whole variable domain, remainder taken from reference TRBV28 and TRBJ2-1, is DVKVTQSSRYLVKRTGEKVFLECVQDMDHENMFWYRQDPGLGLRLIYFSYDVKMKEKGDIPEGYSVSREKKERFSLILESASTNQTSMYLCASSFLRRDRTYNEQFFGPGTRLTVL.

This chain links TRBV25-1 with TRBJ1-5; D unresolved. There are 15 residues in the CDR3. The V end was cut by 1 base, the J end by 1 base, with 8 bases between. Germline CDR1 reads MGHDK; CDR2 reads SYGVNS. The DNA of the CDR3 is TGTGCCAGCAGTGAATCGCGGGGAAGCAATCAGCCCCAGCATTTT. Encoded protein: CASSESRGSNQPQHF. The full variable domain, with the rest looked up from reference TRBV25-1 and TRBJ1-5, is EADIYQTPRYLVIGTGKKITLECSQTMGHDKMYWYQQDPGMELHLIHYSYGVNSTEKGDLSSESTVSRIRTEHFPLTLESARPSHTSQYLCASSESRGSNQPQHFGDGTRLSIL.

The table lists this clone with a few counts. The gene calls are TRBV29-1 and TRBJ2-3; the match to TRBD2 covers 7 bases. The CDR3 is 15 amino acids. Germline V CDR1 and CDR2: SQVTM, ANQGSEA. J lost 3 bases, V lost 3 bases, and 9 bases had no gene match. In DNA form, the CDR3 reads TGCAGCGTTGACTTACGACTAGCTGGAACAGATACGCAGTATTTT. Translated, it gives CSVDLRLAGTDTQYF.

Here the CDR3 reads CAWSVLPYEQYF. CDR3 in DNA: TGTGCCTGGAGTGTACTACCCTACGAGCAGTACTTC. The chain has TRBV30 and TRBJ2-5; D gene uncertain. Gene TRBJ2-7 matches the end of the DNA better, so the J call may be wrong. Germline CDR1 GTSNPN, CDR2 SVGIG (reference sequence). CDR3 length equals 12 residues.

The chain joins TRBV2 to TRBJ1-2; 7 bases fit TRBD1. The CDR3 totals 13 residues. The V gene end was trimmed by 8 bases and the J gene end by 0 bases; junction bases not matched to a gene: 3. Germline V gives CDR1 SNHLY, CDR2 FYNNEI. The CDR3 DNA sequence: TGTGCCAGCCAAACAGGGGCTAACTATGGCTACACCTTC. It yields the protein CASQTGANYGYTF. Based on the CDR3 plus reference TRBV2 and TRBJ1-2, the full variable domain is EPEVTQTPSHQVTQMGQEVILRCVPISNHLYFYWYRQILGQKVEFLVSFYNNEISEKSEIFDDQFSVERPDGSNFTLKIRSTKLEDSAMYFCASQTGANYGYTFGSGTRLTVV.

This clone has a handful of counts. This chain uses TRBV5-1 with TRBJ2-3; 9 nucleotides agree with TRBD2. The germline V gene has CDR1 SGHRS and CDR2 YFSETQ. The CDR3 loop spans 16 amino acids. Unmatched junction bases numbered 2, after V lost 0 bases and J lost 0 bases. The CDR3 is CASSLASGTSTDTQYF. CDR3 DNA: TGCGCCAGCAGCTTGGCTAGCGGGACCAGCACAGATACGCAGTATTTT.